The rows below give T cell receptor beta chains drawn from one sample of a study of shared clonotypes between healthy human individuals. Repertoires were generated with immunoSEQ multiplex PCR, while TCRdb's copy carries only in-frame clones and drops some. The sample lists more than 2 million clones; 85% to 95% were seen once. Sequencing was done on a sample of naive CD4+ T cells sorted from blood. Every receptor here comes from a man aged 18 to 30 in good health. The CDR3 runs from the conserved cysteine through the conserved F or W. The D gene is left open where the match is weak. A row's size may be missing; if present it is once, few, many or a size class.

J gene: TRBJ2-7
clone size: NA
D gene: NA
V gene: TRBV20-1
CDR3 DNA: TGCAGTGCTCCGGACATCTACGAGCAGTACTTC
CDR3 protein: CSAPDIYEQYF

J gene: TRBJ2-7
clone size: NA
D gene: TRBD2
V gene: TRBV5-1
CDR3 DNA: TGCGCCAGCAGCGATCTAGCGGGTAGTTCCTACGAGCAGTACTTC
CDR3 protein: CASSDLAGSSYEQYF

J gene: TRBJ2-2
clone size: once
D gene: TRBD2
V gene: TRBV30
CDR3 DNA: TGTGCCTGGGATATTAGCGGGAGGGCTGGCACCGGGGAGCTGTTTTTT
CDR3 protein: CAWDISGRAGTGELFF

J gene: TRBJ1-3
clone size: NA
D gene: NA
V gene: TRBV2
CDR3 DNA: TGTGCCAGCAGTGGCGAGATCCTCTCTGGAAACACCATATATTTT
CDR3 protein: CASSGEILSGNTIYF

J gene: TRBJ1-5
clone size: NA
D gene: NA
V gene: TRBV30
CDR3 DNA: TGTGCCTGGAGTTCGCCGGGGCACGGTCAGCCCCAGCATTTT
CDR3 protein: CAWSSPGHGQPQHF

J gene: TRBJ2-7
clone size: NA
D gene: NA
V gene: TRBV11-2
CDR3 DNA: TGTGCCAGCAGCGCCTCGAGCGAGCAGTACTTC
CDR3 protein: CASSASSEQYF

J gene: TRBJ2-2
clone size: NA
D gene: TRBD2
V gene: TRBV5-4
CDR3 DNA: TGTGCCAGCAGCTCACTAGGGCTAGCGGGCACCGGGGAGCTGTTTTTT
CDR3 protein: CASSSLGLAGTGELFF

J gene: TRBJ1-4
clone size: NA
D gene: NA
V gene: TRBV6-9
CDR3 DNA: TGTGCCAGCAGTTATTGCAGTAACAGCATCCTCCCCAGGGAAAAACTGTTTTTT
CDR3 protein: CASSYCSNSILPREKLFF

J gene: TRBJ1-6
clone size: NA
D gene: NA
V gene: TRBV27
CDR3 DNA: TGTGCCAGCAGTTTAATGGGTTCGAATTCACCCCTCCACTTT
CDR3 protein: CASSLMGSNSPLHF

J gene: TRBJ1-2
clone size: NA
D gene: NA
V gene: TRBV27
CDR3 DNA: TGTGCCAGCATGACCCTCAGGGGCACCCTCTATGGCTACACCTTC
CDR3 protein: CASMTLRGTLYGYTF

J gene: TRBJ1-1
clone size: NA
D gene: NA
V gene: TRBV5-1
CDR3 DNA: TGCGCCAGCAGCCTAGGGGACGTAAACACTGAAGCTTTCTTT
CDR3 protein: CASSLGDVNTEAFF

J gene: TRBJ1-4
clone size: NA
D gene: TRBD1
V gene: TRBV18
CDR3 DNA: TGTGCCAGCTCACCACTACAGGGGGCAGTTACCGAAAAACTGTTTTTT
CDR3 protein: CASSPLQGAVTEKLFF

J gene: TRBJ1-2
clone size: NA
D gene: NA
V gene: TRBV6-5
CDR3 DNA: TGTGCCAGCCACATGAAAGGGGACTATGGCTACACCTTC
CDR3 protein: CASHMKGDYGYTF

J gene: TRBJ2-7
clone size: NA
D gene: NA
V gene: TRBV30
CDR3 DNA: TGTGCCTGGAAAGGGTGGGGAAAGACCTACGAGCAGTACTTC
CDR3 protein: CAWKGWGKTYEQYF

J gene: TRBJ1-1
clone size: NA
D gene: NA
V gene: TRBV5-4
CDR3 DNA: TGTGCCAGCAGCTTGGCCGCGAGCTGGGGGACTGAAGCTTTCTTT
CDR3 protein: CASSLAASWGTEAFF

J gene: TRBJ1-3
clone size: NA
D gene: TRBD1
V gene: TRBV6-5
CDR3 DNA: TGTGCCAGCAAAGCTACAGGGGGCTCTGGAAACACCATATATTTT
CDR3 protein: CASKATGGSGNTIYF

J gene: TRBJ2-7
clone size: NA
D gene: NA
V gene: TRBV11-2
CDR3 DNA: TGTGCCAGCAGCTTACTCCCCGACCGAACCTACGAGCAGTACTTC
CDR3 protein: CASSLLPDRTYEQYF

J gene: TRBJ2-1
clone size: NA
D gene: NA
V gene: TRBV5-1
CDR3 DNA: TGCGCCAGCTGCGAGGACTTTAATGAGCAGTTCTTC
CDR3 protein: CASCEDFNEQFF

J gene: TRBJ2-3
clone size: NA
D gene: NA
V gene: TRBV7-2
CDR3 DNA: TGTGCCAGCAGCTTAGGAACGCGGGGGCTGTCCGATACGCAGTATTTT
CDR3 protein: CASSLGTRGLSDTQYF

J gene: TRBJ1-1
clone size: NA
D gene: NA
V gene: TRBV7-9
CDR3 DNA: TGTGCCAGCAGCTCTACCCCGGACAGCAAAGGCAGGGCTTTCTTT
CDR3 protein: CASSSTPDSKGRAFF

J gene: TRBJ1-1
clone size: NA
D gene: NA
V gene: TRBV7-8
CDR3 DNA: TGTGCCAGCAGCACCAGGTTGCACACTGAAGCTTTCTTT
CDR3 protein: CASSTRLHTEAFF

J gene: TRBJ2-1
clone size: NA
D gene: NA
V gene: TRBV6-1
CDR3 DNA: TGTGCCGCGACGGACTTCTACAATGAGCAGTTCTTC
CDR3 protein: CAATDFYNEQFF

J gene: TRBJ1-6
clone size: NA
D gene: NA
V gene: TRBV25-1
CDR3 DNA: TGTGCCAGCAGTAGAAGGGATAATAATTCACCCCTCCACTTT
CDR3 protein: CASSRRDNNSPLHF

J gene: TRBJ2-7
clone size: NA
D gene: NA
V gene: TRBV7-2
CDR3 DNA: TGTGCCAGCAGCTTAAGTAGGGCCATTACTTACGAGCAGTACTTC
CDR3 protein: CASSLSRAITYEQYF

J gene: TRBJ1-2
clone size: NA
D gene: NA
V gene: TRBV6-5
CDR3 DNA: TGTGCCAGCAGTACGGGACATGGCTACACCTTC
CDR3 protein: CASSTGHGYTF

J gene: TRBJ2-7
clone size: NA
D gene: TRBD2
V gene: TRBV2
CDR3 DNA: TGTGCCAGCAGTGATTTGTGGACTAGGGTAATCGAGCAGTACTTC
CDR3 protein: CASSDLWTRVIEQYF

J gene: TRBJ2-7
clone size: NA
D gene: TRBD1
V gene: TRBV10-1
CDR3 DNA: TGCGCCAGCAGCAAGCCGGGACAGGGTACCTACGAGCAGTACTTC
CDR3 protein: CASSKPGQGTYEQYF

J gene: TRBJ2-7
clone size: NA
D gene: TRBD2
V gene: TRBV10-3
CDR3 DNA: TGTGCCATCAGGGAGACTAGCGGGAATTACGAGCAGTACTTC
CDR3 protein: CAIRETSGNYEQYF

J gene: TRBJ1-1
clone size: NA
D gene: NA
V gene: TRBV28
CDR3 DNA: TGTGCCAGCAGTTTACTACAGGGCTTAATGGACACTGAAGCTTTCTTT
CDR3 protein: CASSLLQGLMDTEAFF

J gene: TRBJ2-5
clone size: NA
D gene: NA
V gene: TRBV9
CDR3 DNA: TGTGCCAGCAGCGTAGCTTTGGCGACTAGTCTGGAGACCCAGTACTTC
CDR3 protein: CASSVALATSLETQYF

J gene: TRBJ1-2
clone size: NA
D gene: NA
V gene: TRBV7-9
CDR3 DNA: TGTGCCAGCAGCTTGGCGGGATTAGATTCCTATGGCTACACCTTC
CDR3 protein: CASSLAGLDSYGYTF

J gene: TRBJ2-7
clone size: NA
D gene: TRBD2
V gene: TRBV18
CDR3 DNA: TGTGCCAGCTCACCACGGCCAGCGGGAGTTAGTTACGAGCAGTACTTC
CDR3 protein: CASSPRPAGVSYEQYF

J gene: TRBJ2-2
clone size: NA
D gene: NA
V gene: TRBV30
CDR3 DNA: TGTGCCTGGAGTCCCCGGAGGGTTTTCGACGGGGAGCTGTTTTTT
CDR3 protein: CAWSPRRVFDGELFF

J gene: TRBJ1-1
clone size: NA
D gene: NA
V gene: TRBV9
CDR3 DNA: TGTGCCAGCAGCGTCCGGACAACTCTCTTCGGGACTGAAGCTTTCTTT
CDR3 protein: CASSVRTTLFGTEAFF

J gene: TRBJ1-2
clone size: NA
D gene: NA
V gene: TRBV10-2
CDR3 DNA: TGCGCCAGCACCCCTGTTTTAGAGGCCACCTACACCTTC
CDR3 protein: CASTPVLEATYTF

J gene: TRBJ1-5
clone size: NA
D gene: NA
V gene: TRBV10-3
CDR3 DNA: TGTGCCATCAGTGAAGGAACAGGGAAACAGCCCCAGCATTTT
CDR3 protein: CAISEGTGKQPQHF

J gene: TRBJ2-5
clone size: NA
D gene: NA
V gene: TRBV5-1
CDR3 DNA: TGCGCCAGCAGCTTGGAGGATAGGGAGACCCAGTACTTC
CDR3 protein: CASSLEDRETQYF